The clone carrying this T cell receptor (beta chain) has a count of ten or more. What it binds is unknown. It was from about 19-30 mg of unsorted bulk tissue that RNA and DNA were co-extracted. At sampling, these chronic HBV carriers had received no treatment. The source of the sample is a study of tumor-infiltrating lymphocytes in primary liver carcinoma. Turning to the study itself: Tumor stage was T1-T3 N0M0, and tumor size was roughly 4 to 10 cm across.

Trimming at V came to 4 bases and at J to 4 bases, leaving 11 bases not matched to a gene. CDR1 and CDR2 (germline): MDHEN, SYDVKM. This CDR3 region has 16 residues. Study-level results: All five tumor regions shared only about 7.5-25% of top clones. Pairs comparing tumor with adjacent tissue or blood overlapped less than pairs drawn from tumor regions.

Total RNA (around 510 ng) served as template for TCR beta cDNA synthesis primed by a constant-region primer. TCR beta libraries came from three nested multiplex PCR rounds using slightly modified ARM-PCR. Use of TRBV1-TRBV30 forward primers with a C-beta reverse primer characterized the first two PCR rounds, which lasted ten to eleven cycles each. TCRdb recomputed calls from the multiplex PCR reads with MiXCR, one row per CDR3 protein. There are approximately 120,000 distinct CDR3 sequences in the sample; around 60% occur only once, and more than 7% lies in the top ten. The sample was liver tumor tissue from sampling region 3. The subset: tumor region T3, left-lateral pole. The sequence was collected from a woman aged 55-75 years with primary liver carcinoma and hepatitis B virus infection. This chain links TRBV28 with TRBJ2-5, with 8 nucleotides matching TRBD1. The CDR3 here is CASSYGPDRVGETQYF. The CDR3 DNA is TGTGCCAGCAGTTACGGCCCGGACAGGGTTGGAGAGACCCAGTACTTC.